Listed below are T cell receptor beta chains from one sample, sequenced in a study of shared clonotypes between healthy human individuals. Clones were sequenced by immunoSEQ multiplex PCR, and TCRdb holds only the in-frame ones, with some missing. In the table there are around 2.1 million clones, about 92% of which are singletons. The sequencing input was naive CD8+ T cells from PBMCs. The receptors originated from a man aged 18 to 30 in good health. Some clones in this sample may be carry-over from other donors' samples. The CDR3 runs from the conserved cysteine through the conserved F or W. D genes are given only for firm matches. Part of the rows lack a size; the others show once, few, many or a class for expanded clones.

>-|TRBJ2-3|TRBV30|-
TGTGCCTGGAGTCAATACAGGGAATGGGCTTTGGGGGAGGGCTTCTTGTATACGCAGTATTTT
CAWSQYREWALGEGFLYTQYF
>few|TRBJ1-5|TRBV2|-
TGTGCCAGCAGTGTGGCAGGCCCTCAGCCCCAGCATTTT
CASSVAGPQPQHF
>-|TRBJ2-7|TRBV28|-
TGTGCCAGCAGTTTATTTCAGGGCTCCCCTTACGAGCAGTACTTC
CASSLFQGSPYEQYF
>-|TRBJ2-7|TRBV30|-
TGTGCCTGGAGGGCCCCGGGCAGGGTCGAGCAGTACTTC
CAWRAPGRVEQYF
>-|TRBJ2-3|TRBV2|TRBD1
TGTGCCAGCGAACAGGGGACAGATACGCAGTATTTT
CASEQGTDTQYF
>-|TRBJ2-2|TRBV7-3|-
TGTGCCAGCAGGTCGTACGGGACTCCCGGGGAGCTGTTTTTT
CASRSYGTPGELFF
>-|TRBJ2-4|TRBV6-1|-
TGTGCCAGCAGTGAATCTCGGAACTTGTTAGCCAAAAACATTCAGTACTTC
CASSESRNLLAKNIQYF
>once|TRBJ2-1|TRBV11-2|TRBD2
TGTGCCAGCAGCCCTAGCGGGGGGAGCTCCTACAATGAGCAGTTCTTC
CASSPSGGSSYNEQFF
>-|TRBJ2-7|TRBV10-3|-
TGCGCCATAGGGGCGGAGGCGATCTACGAGCAGTACTTC
CAIGAEAIYEQYF
>-|TRBJ2-1|TRBV29-1|-
TGCAGTGTTTCCGGGATTTCCTACAATGAGCAGTTCTTC
CSVSGISYNEQFF
>-|TRBJ2-7|TRBV7-9|TRBD2
TGTGCCAGCAGCTGGTGGACCGGGAGGGCTGGAGAAGAGCAGTACTTC
CASSWWTGRAGEEQYF
>once|TRBJ2-7|TRBV27|TRBD1
TGTGCCAGCAGGCATGGACAGGGGGGCGTGTGGGAGCAGTACTTC
CASRHGQGGVWEQYF
>-|TRBJ1-1|TRBV7-9|TRBD1
TGTGCCAGCAGCCACCGGGACAGGAACACTGAAGCTTTCTTT
CASSHRDRNTEAFF
>-|TRBJ2-7|TRBV30|-
TGTGCCTACTCCGTAGCGGACGTCTCCTACGAGCAGTACTTC
CAYSVADVSYEQYF
>-|TRBJ2-3|TRBV5-1|-
TGCGCCAGCAGCGCACACCCCGTCTCGACTATTAACACAGATACGCAGTATTTT
CASSAHPVSTINTDTQYF
>-|TRBJ2-1|TRBV4-1|-
TGCGCCAGCAGTCGTAGTGACAGGACAGGCCCGGGAGGGCCCTACAATGAGCAGTTCTTC
CASSRSDRTGPGGPYNEQFF
>-|TRBJ2-7|TRBV4-1|TRBD1
TGCGCCAGCAGCCGTGGACAGGGTACCTCCTACGAGCAGTACTTC
CASSRGQGTSYEQYF
>-|TRBJ2-3|TRBV7-3|-
TGTGCCAGCAGCTGCACGCATATTGAGAGAGATACGCAGTATTTT
CASSCTHIERDTQYF
>-|TRBJ2-2|TRBV6-1|-
TGTGCCAGCAGTGCTGGGGTGGGTGGGCTAGCGTCCGGGGAGCTGTTTTTT
CASSAGVGGLASGELFF
>-|TRBJ2-2|TRBV28|-
TGTGCCAGCAGTTTAGGAGGATTGGGGGAGCTGTTTTTT
CASSLGGLGELFF
>-|TRBJ2-7|TRBV27|-
TGTGCCAGCACCGCCCGAGGCCAGGGGACCTACGAGCAGTACTTC
CASTARGQGTYEQYF
>-|TRBJ2-2|TRBV9|TRBD2
TGTGCCAGCAGCGACGATCCAGGACTAGCGGGAGCGACCGGGGAGCTGTTTTTT
CASSDDPGLAGATGELFF
>-|TRBJ1-5|TRBV28|-
TGTGCCAGCAGTTTATACGGGGTCGGCCAGCCCCAGCATTTT
CASSLYGVGQPQHF
>-|TRBJ1-1|TRBV27|-
TGTGCCAGCAGTTTATGGGGAAGGGAGGACCTTGAAGCTTTCTTT
CASSLWGREDLEAFF
>-|TRBJ2-1|TRBV28|-
TGTGCCAGCAGTTTATGGGCTAGCTTTGCCGTCCGTGAGCAGTTCTTC
CASSLWASFAVREQFF
>-|TRBJ2-2|TRBV25-1|-
TGTGCCAGCCGGGTAGGGGCAGGTGGGGAGCTGTTTTTT
CASRVGAGGELFF
>-|TRBJ2-3|TRBV27|TRBD2
TGTGCCAGTTGGGCGGGACTAGGGTATGACGATACGCAGTATTTT
CASWAGLGYDDTQYF
>once|TRBJ2-5|TRBV9|TRBD2
TGTGCCAGCAGCGTAGGGACTAGCGGACGAGAGACCCAGTACTTC
CASSVGTSGRETQYF